The clone carrying this T cell receptor beta chain was counted once. This entry belongs to a study of blood T cell repertoires in COVID-19. Only in-frame clones appear in the TCRdb table, and some are missing; sequencing was by immunoSEQ multiplex PCR. The sample carries about 260,000 clones, 84% recorded once. All enrollees were about 18 to 89 years old and from fewer than 30 US areas. V lost 2 bases and J lost 2, with 8 bases in between. Germline V gene data show CDR1 as MRHNA and CDR2 as SNTAGT. The CDR3 is 14 residues long. The chain joins TRBV6-4 to TRBJ2-3; maybe TRBD1 (6 bases). Sequencing was performed on PBMCs or T cells enriched from blood (not recorded which). This clonotype was sampled from a man between 25 and 39 years old with acute COVID-19. This CDR3 reads CASSDGTNTDTQYF. CDR3 coding DNA: TGTGCCAGCAGTGACGGGACAAACACAGATACGCAGTATTTT.